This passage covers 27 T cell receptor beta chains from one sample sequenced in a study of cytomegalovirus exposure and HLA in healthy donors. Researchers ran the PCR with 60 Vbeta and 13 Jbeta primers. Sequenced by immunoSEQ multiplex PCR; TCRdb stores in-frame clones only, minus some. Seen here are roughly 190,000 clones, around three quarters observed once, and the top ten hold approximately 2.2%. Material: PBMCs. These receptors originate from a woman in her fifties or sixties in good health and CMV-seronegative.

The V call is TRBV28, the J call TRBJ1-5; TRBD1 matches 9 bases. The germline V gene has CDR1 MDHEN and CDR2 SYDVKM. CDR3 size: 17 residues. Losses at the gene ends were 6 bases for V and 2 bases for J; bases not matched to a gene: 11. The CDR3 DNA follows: TGTGCCAGCAGCTTGACAGGGGGACTGTATGGCAATCAGCCCCAGCATTTT. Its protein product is CASSLTGGLYGNQPQHF.

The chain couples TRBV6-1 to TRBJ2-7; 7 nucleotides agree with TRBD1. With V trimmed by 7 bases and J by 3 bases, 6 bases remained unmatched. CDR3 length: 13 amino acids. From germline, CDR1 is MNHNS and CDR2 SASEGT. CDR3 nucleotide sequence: TGTGCCAGCAAGGAGACAGGGAGCTACGAGCAGTACTTC. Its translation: CASKETGSYEQYF.

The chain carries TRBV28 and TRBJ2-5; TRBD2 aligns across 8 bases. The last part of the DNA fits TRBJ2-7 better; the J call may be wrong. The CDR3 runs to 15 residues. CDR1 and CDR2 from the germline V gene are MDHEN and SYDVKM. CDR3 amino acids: CASSSPSGRNYEQYF. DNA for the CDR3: TGTGCCAGCAGTTCCCCTAGCGGGCGCAACTACGAGCAGTACTTC.

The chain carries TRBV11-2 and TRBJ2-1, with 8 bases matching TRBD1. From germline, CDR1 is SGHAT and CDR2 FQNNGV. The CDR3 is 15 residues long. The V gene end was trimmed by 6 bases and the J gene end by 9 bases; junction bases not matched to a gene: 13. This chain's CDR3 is CASSTWTGWFPEQFF. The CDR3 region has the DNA TGTGCCAGCAGTACGTGGACAGGGTGGTTCCCTGAGCAGTTCTTC.

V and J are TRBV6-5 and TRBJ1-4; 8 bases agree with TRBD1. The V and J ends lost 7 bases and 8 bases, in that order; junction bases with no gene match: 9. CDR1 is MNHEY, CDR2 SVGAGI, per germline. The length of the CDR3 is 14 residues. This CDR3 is CASTKDRGGEKLFF. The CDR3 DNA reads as TGTGCCAGCACCAAAGACAGGGGTGGGGAAAAACTGTTTTTT.

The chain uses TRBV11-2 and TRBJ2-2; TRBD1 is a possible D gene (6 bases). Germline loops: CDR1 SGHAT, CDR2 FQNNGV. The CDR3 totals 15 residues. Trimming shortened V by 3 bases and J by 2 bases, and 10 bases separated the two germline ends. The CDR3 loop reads CASSFNRVNTGELFF. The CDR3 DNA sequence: TGTGCCAGCAGCTTTAACAGGGTAAACACCGGGGAGCTGTTTTTT. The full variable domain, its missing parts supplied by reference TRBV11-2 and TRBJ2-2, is EAGVAQSPRYKIIEKRQSVAFWCNPISGHATLYWYQQILGQGPKLLIQFQNNGVVDDSQLPKDRFSAERLKGVDSTLKIQPAKLEDSAVYLCASSFNRVNTGELFFGEGSRLTVL.

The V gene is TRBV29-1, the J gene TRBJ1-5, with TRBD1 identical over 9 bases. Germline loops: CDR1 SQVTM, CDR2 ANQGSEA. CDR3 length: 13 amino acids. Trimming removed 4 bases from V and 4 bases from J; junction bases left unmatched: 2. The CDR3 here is CSVGTGVNQPQHF. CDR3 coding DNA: TGCAGCGTTGGGACAGGGGTAAATCAGCCCCAGCATTTT.

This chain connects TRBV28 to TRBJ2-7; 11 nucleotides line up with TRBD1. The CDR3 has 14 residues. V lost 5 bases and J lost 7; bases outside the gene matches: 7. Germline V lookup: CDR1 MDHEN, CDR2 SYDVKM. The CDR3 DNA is TGTGCCAGCAGTCCGAGGACAGGGGGCAAAGAGCAGTACTTC. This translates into CASSPRTGGKEQYF.

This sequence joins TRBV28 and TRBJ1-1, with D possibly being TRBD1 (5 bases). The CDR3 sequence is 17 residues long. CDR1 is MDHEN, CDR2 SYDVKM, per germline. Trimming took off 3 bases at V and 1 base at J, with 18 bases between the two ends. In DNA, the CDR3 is TGTGCCAGCAGTTTCTCCCTCGGGGGAGGCCAGAACACTGAAGCTTTCTTT. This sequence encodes CASSFSLGGGQNTEAFF.

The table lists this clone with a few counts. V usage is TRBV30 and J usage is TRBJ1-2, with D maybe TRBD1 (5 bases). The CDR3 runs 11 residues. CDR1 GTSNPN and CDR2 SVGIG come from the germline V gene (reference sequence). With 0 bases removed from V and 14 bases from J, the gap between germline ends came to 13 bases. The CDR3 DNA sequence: TGTGCCTGGAGTGTACGGGGGGAAGAGACCTTC. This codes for CAWSVRGEETF. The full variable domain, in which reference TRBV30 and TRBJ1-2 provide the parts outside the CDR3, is SQTIHQWPATLVQPVGSPLSLECTVEGTSNPNLYWYRQAAGRGLQLLFYSVGIGQISSEVPQNLSASRPQDRQFILSSKKLLLSDSGFYLCAWSVRGEETFGSGTRLTVV.

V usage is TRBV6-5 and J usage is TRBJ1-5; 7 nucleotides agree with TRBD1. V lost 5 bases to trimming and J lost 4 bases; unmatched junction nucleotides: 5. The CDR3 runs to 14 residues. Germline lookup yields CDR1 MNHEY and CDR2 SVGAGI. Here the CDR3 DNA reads TGTGCCAGCAGTGGACGACAGGGTAATCAGCCCCAGCATTTT. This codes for CASSGRQGNQPQHF.

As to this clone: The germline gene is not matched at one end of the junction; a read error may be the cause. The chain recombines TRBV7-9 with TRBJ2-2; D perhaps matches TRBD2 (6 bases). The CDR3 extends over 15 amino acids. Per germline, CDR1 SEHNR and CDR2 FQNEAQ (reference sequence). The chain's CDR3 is CSSSLGSGHTGELFF. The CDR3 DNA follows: TGTTCCAGCAGCCTCGGGAGCGGCCACACCGGGGAGCTGTTTTTT.

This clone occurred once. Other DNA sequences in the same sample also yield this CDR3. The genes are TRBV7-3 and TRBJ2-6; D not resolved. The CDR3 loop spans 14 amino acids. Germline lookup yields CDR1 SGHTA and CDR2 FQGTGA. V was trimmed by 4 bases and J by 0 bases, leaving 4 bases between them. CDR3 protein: CASSSNSGANVLTF. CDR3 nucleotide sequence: TGTGCCAGCAGCTCTAACTCTGGGGCCAACGTCCTGACTTTC. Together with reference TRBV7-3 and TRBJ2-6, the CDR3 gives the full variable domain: GAGVSQTPSNKVTEKGKYVELRCDPISGHTALYWYRQSLGQGPEFLIYFQGTGAADDSGLPNDRFFAVRPEGSVSTLKIQRTERGDSAVYLCASSSNSGANVLTFGAGSRLTVL.

This chain's CDR3 is CASSQDPSGGLNNEQFF. CDR3 DNA sequence: TGCGCCAGCAGCCAAGATCCTAGCGGGGGCCTAAACAATGAGCAGTTCTTC. This chain joins TRBV4-3 and TRBJ2-1; 10 nucleotides agree with TRBD2. The CDR3 runs 17 residues. With V trimmed by 0 bases and J by 5 bases, 7 bases remained unmatched. Germline-derived CDR1 and CDR2 are LGHNA and YSLEER.

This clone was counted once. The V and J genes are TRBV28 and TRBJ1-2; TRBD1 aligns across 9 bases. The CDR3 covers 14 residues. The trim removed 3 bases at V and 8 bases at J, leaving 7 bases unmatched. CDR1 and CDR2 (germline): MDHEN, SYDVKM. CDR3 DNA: TGTGCCAGCAGTTTCTCCGGGACAGGGTTCGGCTACACCTTC. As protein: CASSFSGTGFGYTF.

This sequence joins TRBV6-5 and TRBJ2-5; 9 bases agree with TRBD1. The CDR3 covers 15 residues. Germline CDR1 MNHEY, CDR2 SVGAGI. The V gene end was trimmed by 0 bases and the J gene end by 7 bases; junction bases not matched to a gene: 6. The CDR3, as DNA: TGTGCCAGCAGTTACTCACAGGGGGCGCAGAGGACCCAGTACTTC. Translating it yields CASSYSQGAQRTQYF.

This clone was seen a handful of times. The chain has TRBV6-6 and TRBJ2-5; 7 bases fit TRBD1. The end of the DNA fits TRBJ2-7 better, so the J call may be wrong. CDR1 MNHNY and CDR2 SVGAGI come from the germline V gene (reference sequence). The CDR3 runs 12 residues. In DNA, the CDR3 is TGTGCCAGCACCCACAGGGGCCACGAGCAGTACTTC. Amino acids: CASTHRGHEQYF.

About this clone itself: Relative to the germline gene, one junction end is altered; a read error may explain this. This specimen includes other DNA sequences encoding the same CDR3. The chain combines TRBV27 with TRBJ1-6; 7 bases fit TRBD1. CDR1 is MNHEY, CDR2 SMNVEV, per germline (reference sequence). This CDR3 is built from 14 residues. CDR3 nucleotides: TGTGCCAGCAGTCCGGGACAGTATAATTCCCCCCTCCACTTT. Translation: CASSPGQYNSPLHF.

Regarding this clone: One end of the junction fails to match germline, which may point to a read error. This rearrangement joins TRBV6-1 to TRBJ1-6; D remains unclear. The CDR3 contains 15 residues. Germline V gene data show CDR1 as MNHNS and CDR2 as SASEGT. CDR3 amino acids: CASREDSSYNSPLHF. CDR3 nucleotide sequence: TGTGCCAGCAGAGAAGATAGCTCCTATAATTCACCCCTCCACTTT.

CDR3 DNA sequence: TGCGCCAGCAGTGACTTCGGGGAGAACACTGAAGCTTTCTTT. This codes for CASSDFGENTEAFF. The V call is TRBV10-1, the J call TRBJ1-1; no clear D gene. The length of the CDR3 is 14 residues. Trimming pared 3 bases from V and 1 base from J, leaving 9 bases between. Germline CDR1 is WNHNN and CDR2 is SYGVQD (reference sequence).

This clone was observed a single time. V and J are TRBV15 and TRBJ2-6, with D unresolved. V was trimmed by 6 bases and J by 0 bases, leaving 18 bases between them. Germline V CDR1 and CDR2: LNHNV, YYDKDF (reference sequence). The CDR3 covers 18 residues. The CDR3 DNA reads TGTGCCACCAGTCCCCGAACAGCTCTTAACTCTGGGGCCAACGTCCTGACTTTC. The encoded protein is CATSPRTALNSGANVLTF.

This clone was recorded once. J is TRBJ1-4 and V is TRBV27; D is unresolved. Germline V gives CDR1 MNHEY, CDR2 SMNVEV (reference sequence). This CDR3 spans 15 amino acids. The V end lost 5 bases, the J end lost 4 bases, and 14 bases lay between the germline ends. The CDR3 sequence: CASSPRRGVNEKLFF. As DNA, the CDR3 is TGTGCCAGCAGTCCCCGACGAGGAGTTAATGAAAAACTGTTTTTT.

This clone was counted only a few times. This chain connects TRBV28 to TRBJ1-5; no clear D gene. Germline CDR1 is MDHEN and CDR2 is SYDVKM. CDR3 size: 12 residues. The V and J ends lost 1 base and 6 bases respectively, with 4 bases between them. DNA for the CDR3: TGTGCCAGCAGTTTATCTAGTCAGCCCCAGCATTTT. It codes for CASSLSSQPQHF.

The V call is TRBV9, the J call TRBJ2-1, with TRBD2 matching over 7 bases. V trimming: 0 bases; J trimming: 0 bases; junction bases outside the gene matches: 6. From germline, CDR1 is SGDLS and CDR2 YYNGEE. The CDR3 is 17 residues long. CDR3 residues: CASSVGSAGTSYNEQFF. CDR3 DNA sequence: TGTGCCAGCAGCGTAGGGTCAGCGGGAACCTCCTACAATGAGCAGTTCTTC.

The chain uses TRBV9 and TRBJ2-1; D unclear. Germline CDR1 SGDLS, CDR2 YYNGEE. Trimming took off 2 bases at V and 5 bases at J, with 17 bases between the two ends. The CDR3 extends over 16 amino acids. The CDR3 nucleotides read TGTGCCAGCAGCGTCACCGACGGAGTAGGAGACAATGAGCAGTTCTTC. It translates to CASSVTDGVGDNEQFF.

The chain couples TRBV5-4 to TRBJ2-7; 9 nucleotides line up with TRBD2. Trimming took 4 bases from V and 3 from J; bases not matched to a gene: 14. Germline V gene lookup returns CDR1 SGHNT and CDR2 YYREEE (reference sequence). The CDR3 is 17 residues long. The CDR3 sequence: CASSPGAGLAGSYEQYF. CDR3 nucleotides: TGTGCCAGCAGCCCAGGGGCTGGGCTAGCGGGAAGCTACGAGCAGTACTTC.

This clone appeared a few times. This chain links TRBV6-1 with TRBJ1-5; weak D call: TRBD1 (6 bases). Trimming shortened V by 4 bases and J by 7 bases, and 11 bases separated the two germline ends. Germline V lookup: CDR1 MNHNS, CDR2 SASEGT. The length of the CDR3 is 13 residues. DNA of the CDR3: TGTGCCAGCAGTGGGACAGTATGGCAGCCCCAGCATTTT. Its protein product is CASSGTVWQPQHF.